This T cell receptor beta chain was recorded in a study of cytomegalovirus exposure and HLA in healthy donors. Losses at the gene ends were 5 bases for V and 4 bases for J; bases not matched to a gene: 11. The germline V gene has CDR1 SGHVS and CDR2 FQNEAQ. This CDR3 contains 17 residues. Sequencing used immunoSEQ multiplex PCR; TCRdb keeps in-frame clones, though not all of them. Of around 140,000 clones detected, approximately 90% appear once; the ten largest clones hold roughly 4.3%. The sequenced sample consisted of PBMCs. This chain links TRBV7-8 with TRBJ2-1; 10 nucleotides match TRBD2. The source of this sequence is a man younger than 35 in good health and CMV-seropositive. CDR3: CASSPRALAGPYNEQFF. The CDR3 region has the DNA TGTGCCAGCAGCCCCAGAGCACTAGCGGGGCCTTACAATGAGCAGTTCTTC.